The sample holds many counts of the clone carrying this T cell receptor beta chain. Its antigen is still unknown. Losses at the gene ends were 2 bases for V and 4 bases for J; bases not matched to a gene: 8. CDR1 and CDR2 from the germline V gene are MGHRA and YSYEKL. The CDR3 runs 15 residues. The data belong to a study of T cells in Graves' hyperthyroidism and ophthalmopathy. Study-wide points: Stable hyperthyroidism was separated from ophthalmopathy by a model based on 13 V-J features. In the blood, most expanded thyroid clonotypes above 0.001 appeared as well.

From RNA transcripts, TCR beta CDR3 regions were amplified. A first-round RT-PCR of the TCR CDR3 used the HTBI primer set. Each CDR3 protein is one row after TCRdb ran MiXCR on the multiplex PCR reads. This sample has about 570,000 distinct CDR3 sequences, with just over 45% found just once. Material: peripheral blood or thyroid tissue (not recorded which). The V and J genes are TRBV4-1 and TRBJ2-7; 7 bases are a match to TRBD2. This TCR came from an adult woman with Graves' disease, either hyperthyroidism or ophthalmopathy (not recorded which). The CDR3 spells CASSQRLLASYEQYF. The DNA for the CDR3 is TGCGCCAGCAGCCAAAGGTTACTAGCGAGTTACGAGCAGTACTTC.